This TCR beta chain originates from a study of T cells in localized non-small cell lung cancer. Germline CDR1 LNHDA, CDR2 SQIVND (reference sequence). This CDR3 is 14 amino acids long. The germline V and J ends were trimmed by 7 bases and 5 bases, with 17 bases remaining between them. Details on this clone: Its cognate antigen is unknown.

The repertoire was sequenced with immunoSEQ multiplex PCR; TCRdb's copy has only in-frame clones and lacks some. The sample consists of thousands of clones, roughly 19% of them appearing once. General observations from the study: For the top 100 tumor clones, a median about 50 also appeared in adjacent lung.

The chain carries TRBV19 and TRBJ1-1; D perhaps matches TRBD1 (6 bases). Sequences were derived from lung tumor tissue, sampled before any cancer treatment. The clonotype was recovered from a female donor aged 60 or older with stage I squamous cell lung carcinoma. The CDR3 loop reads CASNPTRGVTEAFF. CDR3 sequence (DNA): TGTGCCAGTAACCCAACGAGGGGGGTGACTGAAGCTTTCTTT. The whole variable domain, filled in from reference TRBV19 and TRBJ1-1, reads DGGITQSPKYLFRKEGQNVTLSCEQNLNHDAMYWYRQDPGQGLRLIYYSQIVNDFQKGDIAEGYSVSREKKESFPLTVTSAQKNPTAFYLCASNPTRGVTEAFFGQGTRLTVV.